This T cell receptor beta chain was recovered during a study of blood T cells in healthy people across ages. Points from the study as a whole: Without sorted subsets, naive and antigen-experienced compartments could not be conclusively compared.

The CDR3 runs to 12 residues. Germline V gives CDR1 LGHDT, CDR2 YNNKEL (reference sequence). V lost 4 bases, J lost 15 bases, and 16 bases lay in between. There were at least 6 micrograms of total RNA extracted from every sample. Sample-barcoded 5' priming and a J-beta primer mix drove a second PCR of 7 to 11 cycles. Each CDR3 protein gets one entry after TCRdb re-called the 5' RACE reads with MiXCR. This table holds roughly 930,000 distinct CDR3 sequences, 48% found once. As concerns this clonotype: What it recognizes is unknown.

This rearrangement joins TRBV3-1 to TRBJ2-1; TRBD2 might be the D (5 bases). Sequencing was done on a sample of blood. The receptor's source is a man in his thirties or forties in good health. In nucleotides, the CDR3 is TGTGCCAGCAGCCCCCGCGAGGGTACAGCGTTCTTC. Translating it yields CASSPREGTAFF.